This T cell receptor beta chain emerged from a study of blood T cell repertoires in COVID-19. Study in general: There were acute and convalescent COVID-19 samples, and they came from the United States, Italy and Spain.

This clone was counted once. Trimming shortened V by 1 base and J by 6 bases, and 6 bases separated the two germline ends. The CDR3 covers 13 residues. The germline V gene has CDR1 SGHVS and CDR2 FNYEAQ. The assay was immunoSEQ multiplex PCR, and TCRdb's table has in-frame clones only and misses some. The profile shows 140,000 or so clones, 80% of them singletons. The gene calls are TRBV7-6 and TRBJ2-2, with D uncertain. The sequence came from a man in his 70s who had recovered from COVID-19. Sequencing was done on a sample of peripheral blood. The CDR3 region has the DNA TGTGCCAGCAGCTTAGGTTCGGCCGGGGAGCTGTTTTTT. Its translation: CASSLGSAGELFF.